The 10 T cell receptor beta chains presented below share a single source sample, sequenced in a study of cytomegalovirus exposure and HLA in healthy donors. The PCR had 60 Vbeta and 13 Jbeta primers. Clones were sequenced by immunoSEQ multiplex PCR, and TCRdb holds only the in-frame ones, with some missing. The top ten clones hold roughly 7.2% of a sample with over 70,000 clones, 60% to 70% of them seen once. Specimen: PBMCs. These receptors came from a man aged 35 to 55 in good health and CMV-seropositive.

V is TRBV6-5 and J is TRBJ1-5; 9 bases map to TRBD1. V trimming: 4 bases; J trimming: 5 bases; junction bases outside the gene matches: 3. CDR3 length: 14 amino acids. Germline V lookup: CDR1 MNHEY, CDR2 SVGAGI. For the CDR3, the DNA is TGTGCCAGCAGTTTAGGACAGGGGCATCAGCCCCAGCATTTT. This sequence encodes CASSLGQGHQPQHF.

The gene calls are TRBV25-1 and TRBJ2-3; 9 bases are a match to TRBD2. V lost 6 bases and J lost 6; bases outside the gene matches: 13. The germline V gene encodes CDR1 MGHDK and CDR2 SYGVNS. The CDR3 loop spans 16 amino acids. The CDR3 sequence: CASRPGAGGLGDTQYF. The CDR3, as DNA: TGTGCCAGCAGGCCTGGAGCGGGAGGTCTGGGGGATACGCAGTATTTT.

V and J are TRBV9 and TRBJ1-1; maybe TRBD1 (5 bases). Germline V lookup: CDR1 SGDLS, CDR2 YYNGEE. The ends were cut back, 5 bases at V and 1 base at J, with 12 bases in the middle. The CDR3 is made up of 14 amino acids. The CDR3 region has the DNA TGTGCCAGCAGACGGGAGGGACCGAACACTGAAGCTTTCTTT. It translates to CASRREGPNTEAFF.

The chain has TRBV21-1 and TRBJ2-3; TRBD1, the D gene given by the table, was not confirmed from the DNA. TRBV21-1 is listed as a pseudogene. CDR3 size: 17 residues. The CDR3 coding sequence is TGTGCCAGCAGCAAACCCTTAGTACAGGGATGCACAGATACGCAGTATTTT. As protein: CASSKPLVQGCTDTQYF.

J is TRBJ1-5 and V is TRBV28, with 10 bases that match TRBD1. The CDR3 contains 13 residues. In germline, CDR1 is MDHEN, CDR2 SYDVKM. The V segment lost 7 bases and the J segment 6 bases; nucleotides outside the gene matches: 3. CDR3 in amino acids: CASKGTGAQPQHF. Written as DNA, the CDR3 is TGTGCCAGCAAGGGGACAGGGGCTCAGCCCCAGCATTTT.

The chain uses TRBV7-2 and TRBJ1-1, with TRBD1 matching over 9 bases. CDR1 SGHTA and CDR2 FQGNSA come from the germline V gene. The CDR3 consists of 15 residues. The V and J ends lost 4 bases and 5 bases, in that order; junction bases with no gene match: 8. This CDR3 is CASSSNNDRGTEAFF. CDR3 nucleotides: TGTGCCAGCAGCTCTAATAACGACAGGGGGACTGAAGCTTTCTTT.

The V and J genes are TRBV7-2 and TRBJ2-1; 12 nucleotides match TRBD2. Germline V gene lookup returns CDR1 SGHTA and CDR2 FQGNSA. J lost 6 bases, V lost 6 bases, and 6 bases had no gene match. The length of the CDR3 is 15 residues. The CDR3 loop reads CASRIRTSGANEQFF. The CDR3 nucleotides read TGTGCCAGCAGGATCCGGACTAGCGGGGCCAATGAGCAGTTCTTC.

J is TRBJ1-5 and V is TRBV19, with D possibly TRBD1 on 5 matching bases. CDR3 length equals 16 residues. Trimming shortened V by 1 base and J by 3 bases, and 13 bases separated the two germline ends. Germline CDR1 and CDR2: LNHDA and SQIVND (reference sequence). CDR3 sequence: CASSIVAGWNNQPQHF. The CDR3 DNA follows: TGTGCCAGTAGTATAGTGGCAGGGTGGAACAATCAGCCCCAGCATTTT.

The chain combines TRBV5-8 with TRBJ2-1, with 9 bases fitting TRBD2. Unmatched junction bases numbered 6, after V lost 4 bases and J lost 4 bases. Per germline, CDR1 SGHTS and CDR2 YDEGEE. CDR3 length equals 15 residues. CDR3 DNA sequence: TGTGCCAGCAGCCCCAGCGGGAGGTCTTACAATGAGCAGTTCTTC. Amino acid sequence: CASSPSGRSYNEQFF.

The gene calls are TRBV14 and TRBJ2-7; maybe TRBD1 (6 bases). CDR3 size: 16 residues. V was cut by 5 bases and J by 2 bases, with 19 bases left in between. Germline V gene data show CDR1 as SGHDN and CDR2 as FVKESK. For the CDR3, the DNA is TGTGCCAGCAGCGATCGGACAGCCCTGCCTACCTACGAGCAGTACTTC. Translation gives CASSDRTALPTYEQYF. The whole variable domain, filled in from reference TRBV14 and TRBJ2-7, reads EAGVTQFPSHSVIEKGQTVTLRCDPISGHDNLYWYRRVMGKEIKFLLHFVKESKQDESGMPNNRFLAERTGGTYSTLKVQPAELEDSGVYFCASSDRTALPTYEQYFGPGTRLTVT.